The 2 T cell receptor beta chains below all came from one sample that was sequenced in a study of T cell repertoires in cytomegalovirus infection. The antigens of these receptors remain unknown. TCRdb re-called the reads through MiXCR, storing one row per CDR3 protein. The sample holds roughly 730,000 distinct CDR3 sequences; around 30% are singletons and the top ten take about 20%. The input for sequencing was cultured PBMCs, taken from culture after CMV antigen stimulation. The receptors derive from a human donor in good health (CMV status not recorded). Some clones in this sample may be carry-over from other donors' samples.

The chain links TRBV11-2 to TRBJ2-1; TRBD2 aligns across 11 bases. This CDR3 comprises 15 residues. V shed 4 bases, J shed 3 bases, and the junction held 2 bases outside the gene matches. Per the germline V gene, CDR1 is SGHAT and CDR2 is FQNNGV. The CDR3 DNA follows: TGTGCCAGCAGCTGGACTAGCGGGTTCTACAATGAGCAGTTCTTC. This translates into CASSWTSGFYNEQFF.

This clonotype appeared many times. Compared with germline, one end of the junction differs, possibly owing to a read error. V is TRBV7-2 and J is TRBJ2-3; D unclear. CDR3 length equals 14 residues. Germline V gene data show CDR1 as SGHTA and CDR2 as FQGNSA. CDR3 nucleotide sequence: TGTGCCAGCAGTTTAGTCGGCAGCACAGATACGCAGTATTTT. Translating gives CASSLVGSTDTQYF.